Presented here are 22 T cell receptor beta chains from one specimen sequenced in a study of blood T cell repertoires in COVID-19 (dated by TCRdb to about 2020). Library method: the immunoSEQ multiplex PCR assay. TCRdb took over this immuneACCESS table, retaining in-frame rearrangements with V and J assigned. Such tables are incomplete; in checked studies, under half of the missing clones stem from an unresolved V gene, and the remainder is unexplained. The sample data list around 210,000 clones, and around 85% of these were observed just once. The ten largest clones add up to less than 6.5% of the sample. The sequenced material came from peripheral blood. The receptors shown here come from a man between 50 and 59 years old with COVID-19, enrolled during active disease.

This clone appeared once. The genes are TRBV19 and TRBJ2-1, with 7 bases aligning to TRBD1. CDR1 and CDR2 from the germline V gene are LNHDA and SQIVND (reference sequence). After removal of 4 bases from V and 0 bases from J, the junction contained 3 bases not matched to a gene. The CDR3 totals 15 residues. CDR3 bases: TGTGCCAGTAGTAAGGGACAGAGCTCCTACAATGAGCAGTTCTTC. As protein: CASSKGQSSYNEQFF. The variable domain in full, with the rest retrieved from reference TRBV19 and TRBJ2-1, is DGGITQSPKYLFRKEGQNVTLSCEQNLNHDAMYWYRQDPGQGLRLIYYSQIVNDFQKGDIAEGYSVSREKKESFPLTVTSAQKNPTAFYLCASSKGQSSYNEQFFGPGTRLTVL.

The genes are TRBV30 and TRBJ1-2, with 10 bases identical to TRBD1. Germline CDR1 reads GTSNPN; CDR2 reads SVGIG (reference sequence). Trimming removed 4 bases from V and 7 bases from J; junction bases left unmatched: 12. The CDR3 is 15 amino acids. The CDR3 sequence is CAWTTGTGVLGGYTF. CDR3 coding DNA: TGTGCCTGGACTACGGGGACAGGGGTTTTGGGTGGCTACACCTTC.

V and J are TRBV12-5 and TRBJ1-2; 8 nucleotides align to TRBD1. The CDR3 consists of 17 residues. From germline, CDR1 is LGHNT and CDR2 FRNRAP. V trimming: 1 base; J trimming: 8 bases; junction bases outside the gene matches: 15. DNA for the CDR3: TGTGCTAGTGGTTTGGGATTCGCCGGGACAGGAAGCCAAGGCTACACCTTC. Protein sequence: CASGLGFAGTGSQGYTF.

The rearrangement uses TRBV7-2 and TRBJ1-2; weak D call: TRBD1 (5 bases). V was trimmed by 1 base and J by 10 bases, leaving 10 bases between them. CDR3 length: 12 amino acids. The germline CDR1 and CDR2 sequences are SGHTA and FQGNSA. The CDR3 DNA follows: TGTGCCAGCAGCTTAGTGTTAGGGGACTACACCTTC. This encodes CASSLVLGDYTF.

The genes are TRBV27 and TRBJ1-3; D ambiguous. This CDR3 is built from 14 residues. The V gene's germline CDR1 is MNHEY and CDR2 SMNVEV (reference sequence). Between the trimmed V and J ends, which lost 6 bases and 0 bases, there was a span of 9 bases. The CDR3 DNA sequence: TGTGCCAGCAGCCCCGGGGACTCTGGAAACACCATATATTTT. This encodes CASSPGDSGNTIYF.

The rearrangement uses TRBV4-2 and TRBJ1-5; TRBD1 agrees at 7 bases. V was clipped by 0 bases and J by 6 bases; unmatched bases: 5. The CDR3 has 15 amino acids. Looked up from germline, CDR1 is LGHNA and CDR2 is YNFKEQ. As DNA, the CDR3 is TGTGCCAGCAGCCAAGATCTTGCAGGGGGTCAGCCCCAGCATTTT. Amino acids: CASSQDLAGGQPQHF.

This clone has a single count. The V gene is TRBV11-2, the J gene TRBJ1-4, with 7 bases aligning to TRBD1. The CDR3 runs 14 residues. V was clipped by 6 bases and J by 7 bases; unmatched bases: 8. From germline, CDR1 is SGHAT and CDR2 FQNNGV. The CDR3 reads CASSPDRVSEKLFF. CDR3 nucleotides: TGTGCCAGCAGTCCAGACAGGGTCAGTGAAAAACTGTTTTTT.

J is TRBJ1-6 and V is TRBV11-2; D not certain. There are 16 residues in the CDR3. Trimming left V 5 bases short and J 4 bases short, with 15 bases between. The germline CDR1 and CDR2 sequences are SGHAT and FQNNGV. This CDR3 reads CASSTNPGEYNSPLHF. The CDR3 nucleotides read TGTGCCAGCAGCACTAACCCCGGAGAGTATAATTCACCCCTCCACTTT.

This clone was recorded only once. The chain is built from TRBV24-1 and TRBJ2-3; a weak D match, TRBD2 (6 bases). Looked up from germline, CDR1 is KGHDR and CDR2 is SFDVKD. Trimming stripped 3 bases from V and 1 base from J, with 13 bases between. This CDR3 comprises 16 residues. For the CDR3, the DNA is TGTGCCACCAGTGATCGGGACTCCGGAGGCACAGATACGCAGTATTTT. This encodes CATSDRDSGGTDTQYF.

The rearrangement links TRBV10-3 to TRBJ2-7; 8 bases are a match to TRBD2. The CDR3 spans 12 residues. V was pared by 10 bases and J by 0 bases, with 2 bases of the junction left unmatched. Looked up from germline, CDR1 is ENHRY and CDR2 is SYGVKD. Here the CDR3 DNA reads TGTGCCAGCGGGACTAGCTCCTACGAGCAGTACTTC. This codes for CASGTSSYEQYF.

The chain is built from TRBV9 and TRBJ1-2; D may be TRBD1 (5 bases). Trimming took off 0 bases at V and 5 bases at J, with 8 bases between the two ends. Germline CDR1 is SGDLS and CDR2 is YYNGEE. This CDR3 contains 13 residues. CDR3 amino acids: CASSVGRAYGYTF. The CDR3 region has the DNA TGTGCCAGCAGCGTAGGCAGGGCTTATGGCTACACCTTC.

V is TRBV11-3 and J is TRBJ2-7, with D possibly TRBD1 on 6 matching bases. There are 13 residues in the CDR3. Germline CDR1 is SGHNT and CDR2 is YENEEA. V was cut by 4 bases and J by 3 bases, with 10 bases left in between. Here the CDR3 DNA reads TGTGCCAGCAGCTCAAAGGACAGCTACGAGCAGTACTTC. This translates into CASSSKDSYEQYF. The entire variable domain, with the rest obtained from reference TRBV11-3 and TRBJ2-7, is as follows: EAGVVQSPRYKIIEKKQPVAFWCNPISGHNTLYWYLQNLGQGPELLIRYENEEAVDDSQLPKDRFSAERLKGVDSTLKIQPAELGDSAVYLCASSSKDSYEQYFGPGTRLTVT.

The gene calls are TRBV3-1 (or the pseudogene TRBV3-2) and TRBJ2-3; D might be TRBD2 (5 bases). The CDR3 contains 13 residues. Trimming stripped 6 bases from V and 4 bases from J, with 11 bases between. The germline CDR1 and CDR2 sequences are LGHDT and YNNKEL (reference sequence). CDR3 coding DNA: TGTGCCAGCAGACCGAAAGCGGCAGATACGCAGTATTTT. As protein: CASRPKAADTQYF.

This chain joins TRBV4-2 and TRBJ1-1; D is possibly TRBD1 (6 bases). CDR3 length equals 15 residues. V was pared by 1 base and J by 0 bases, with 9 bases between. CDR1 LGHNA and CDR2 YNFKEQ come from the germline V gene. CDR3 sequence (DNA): TGTGCCAGCAGCCAAGGGGCAGGGGTGAACACTGAAGCTTTCTTT. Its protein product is CASSQGAGVNTEAFF.

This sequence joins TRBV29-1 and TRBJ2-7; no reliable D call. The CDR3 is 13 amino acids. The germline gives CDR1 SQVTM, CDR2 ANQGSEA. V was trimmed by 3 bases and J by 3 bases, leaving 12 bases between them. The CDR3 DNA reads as TGCAGCGTTGATGGTATTCCAGGCTACGAGCAGTACTTC. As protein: CSVDGIPGYEQYF.

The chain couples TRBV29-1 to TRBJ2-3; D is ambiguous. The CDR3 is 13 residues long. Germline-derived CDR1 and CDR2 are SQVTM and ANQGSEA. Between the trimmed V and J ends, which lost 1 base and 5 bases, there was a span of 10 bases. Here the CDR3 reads CSVEGLEVDTQYF. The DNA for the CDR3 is TGCAGCGTTGAAGGGCTAGAGGTAGATACGCAGTATTTT.

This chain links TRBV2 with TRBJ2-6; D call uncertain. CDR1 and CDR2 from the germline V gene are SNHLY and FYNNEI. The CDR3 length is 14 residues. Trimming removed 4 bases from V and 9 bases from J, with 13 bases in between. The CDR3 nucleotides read TGTGCCAGCAGTGGATCGCCTAATTACAACGTCCTGACTTTC. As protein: CASSGSPNYNVLTF.

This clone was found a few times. The CDR3: CAWTRQGANTEAFF. In DNA form, the CDR3 reads TGTGCCTGGACCCGACAGGGAGCGAACACTGAAGCTTTCTTT. The genes are TRBV30 and TRBJ1-1; TRBD1 matches 7 bases. Germline-derived CDR1 and CDR2 are GTSNPN and SVGIG (reference sequence). The CDR3 extends over 14 amino acids. V dropped 4 bases and J dropped 1; count of bases not matched to a gene: 6.

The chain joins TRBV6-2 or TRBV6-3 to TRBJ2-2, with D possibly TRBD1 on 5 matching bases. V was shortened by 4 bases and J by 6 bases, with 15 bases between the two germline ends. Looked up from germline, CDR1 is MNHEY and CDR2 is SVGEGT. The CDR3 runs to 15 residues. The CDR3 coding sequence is TGTGCCAGCAGTTTAGCAGGGTCAAGCGCCGGGGAGCTGTTTTTT. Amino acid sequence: CASSLAGSSAGELFF.

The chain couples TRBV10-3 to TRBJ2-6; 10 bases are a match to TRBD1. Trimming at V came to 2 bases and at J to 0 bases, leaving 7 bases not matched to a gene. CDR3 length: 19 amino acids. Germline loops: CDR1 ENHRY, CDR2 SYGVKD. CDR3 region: CAISEPTGGRGSGANVLTF. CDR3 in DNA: TGTGCCATCAGTGAGCCGACAGGGGGCCGGGGCTCTGGGGCCAACGTCCTGACTTTC.

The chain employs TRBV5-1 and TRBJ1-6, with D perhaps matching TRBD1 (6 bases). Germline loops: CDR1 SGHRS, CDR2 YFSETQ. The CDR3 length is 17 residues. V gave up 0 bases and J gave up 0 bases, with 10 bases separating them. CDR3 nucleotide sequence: TGCGCCAGCAGCTTGGATGGGGGCAGCTCCTATAATTCACCCCTCCACTTT. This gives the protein CASSLDGGSSYNSPLHF.

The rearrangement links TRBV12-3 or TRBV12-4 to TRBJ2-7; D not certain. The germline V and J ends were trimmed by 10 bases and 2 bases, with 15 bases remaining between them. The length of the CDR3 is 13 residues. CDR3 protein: CATTLSGTYEQYF. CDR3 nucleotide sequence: TGTGCCACCACATTGTCAGGTACCTACGAGCAGTACTTC.